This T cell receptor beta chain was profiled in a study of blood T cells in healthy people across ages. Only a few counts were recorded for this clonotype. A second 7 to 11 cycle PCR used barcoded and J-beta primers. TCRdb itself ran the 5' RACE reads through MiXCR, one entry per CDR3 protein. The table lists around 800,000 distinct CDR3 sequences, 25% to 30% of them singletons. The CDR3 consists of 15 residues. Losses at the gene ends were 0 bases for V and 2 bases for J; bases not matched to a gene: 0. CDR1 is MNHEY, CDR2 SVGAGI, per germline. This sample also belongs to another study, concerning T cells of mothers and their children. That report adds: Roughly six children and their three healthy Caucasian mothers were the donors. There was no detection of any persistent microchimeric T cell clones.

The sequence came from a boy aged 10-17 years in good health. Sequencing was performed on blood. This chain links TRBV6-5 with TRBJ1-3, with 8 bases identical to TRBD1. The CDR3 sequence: CASSYSTGAGNTIYF. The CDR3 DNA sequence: TGTGCCAGCAGTTACTCGACAGGGGCTGGAAACACCATATATTTT.